The 20 T cell receptor beta chains given below trace back to one sample, sequenced in a study of shared clonotypes between healthy human individuals. The assay was immunoSEQ multiplex PCR, and TCRdb's table has in-frame clones only and misses some. Here the sample spans some 580,000 clones, 95% to 98% being singletons. CD45RO negativity and positive selection for CCR7 defined naive CD8 cells, a population that excluded terminally differentiated effector memory CD45RA+ cells. Specimen: naive CD8+ T cells sorted from blood. All receptors come from a young man in good health.

The gene calls are TRBV10-2 and TRBJ2-2, with 9 bases lining up with TRBD2. Per germline, CDR1 WSHSY and CDR2 SAAADI. Unmatched junction bases numbered 7, after V lost 8 bases and J lost 3 bases. CDR3 length equals 15 residues. CDR3 sequence: CASYQREVYTGELFF. The DNA for the CDR3 is TGCGCCAGCTATCAGCGGGAGGTGTACACCGGGGAGCTGTTTTTT.

The chain is built from TRBV28 and TRBJ1-3; the D is unclear. The CDR3 loop spans 14 amino acids. The germline CDR1 and CDR2 sequences are MDHEN and SYDVKM. V was trimmed by 5 bases and J by 0 bases, leaving 8 bases between them. This chain's CDR3 is CASSLYNSGNTIYF. The CDR3 nucleotides read TGTGCCAGCAGTCTCTACAACTCTGGAAACACCATATATTTT.

The gene calls are TRBV5-1 and TRBJ1-1; possibly TRBD1 for D (6 bases). The length of the CDR3 is 16 residues. V shed 4 bases and J shed 1 base, with 17 bases lying between them. Germline CDR1 reads SGHRS; CDR2 reads YFSETQ. The CDR3 DNA reads as TGCGCCAGCAGCAAACGGGCCGGGGGCGAGAACACTGAAGCTTTCTTT. Its protein product is CASSKRAGGENTEAFF.

This clone has just one count. V and J are TRBV25-1 and TRBJ2-3; perhaps TRBD2 as D (5 bases). The V gene lost 8 bases and the J gene lost 2 bases, with 20 bases spanning the gap. Germline lookup yields CDR1 MGHDK and CDR2 SYGVNS. The CDR3 is 16 amino acids. The CDR3 nucleotides read TGTGCCAGCTTACCTTTGGGAGAGGGTTACACAGATACGCAGTATTTT. Amino acid sequence: CASLPLGEGYTDTQYF.

As concerns this clone: Other DNA sequences from this sample encode an identical CDR3 as well. The J gene is TRBJ1-5, the V gene TRBV28, with D possibly matching TRBD1 (5 bases). V shed 2 bases and J shed 1 base, with 6 bases lying between them. The CDR3 is 14 residues long. Germline CDR1 MDHEN, CDR2 SYDVKM. The CDR3 nucleotides are TGTGCCAGCAGTTTAAGGGACAGCAATCAGCCCCAGCATTTT. It translates to CASSLRDSNQPQHF.

This chain connects TRBV11-2 to TRBJ2-5, with D possibly being TRBD2 (6 bases). Germline V lookup: CDR1 SGHAT, CDR2 FQNNGV. The CDR3 loop spans 15 amino acids. The V and J ends lost 1 base and 4 bases respectively, with 13 bases between them. The CDR3 reads CASSLAPSGRETQYF. The DNA for the CDR3 is TGTGCCAGCAGCTTAGCCCCCAGCGGGCGAGAGACCCAGTACTTC.

The rearrangement joins TRBV7-6 to TRBJ2-1; 11 bases align to TRBD2. The ends lost 4 bases at V and 9 bases at J; junction bases unmatched: 20. CDR1 and CDR2 from the germline V gene are SGHVS and FNYEAQ. The CDR3 is made up of 19 amino acids. Here the CDR3 DNA reads TGTGCCAGCAGCTCGTCGAGGGGACTAGCGGTAACGGGTACCGGTGAGCAGTTCTTC. This encodes CASSSSRGLAVTGTGEQFF.

This chain uses TRBV6-5 with TRBJ2-7; D not certain. Deletions cut 5 bases from V and 2 bases from J, with 16 bases between. This CDR3 region has 15 residues. Germline V CDR1 and CDR2: MNHEY, SVGAGI. The CDR3 nucleotides are TGTGCCAGCAGTACATCGACACCAATTACCTACGAGCAGTACTTC. It translates to CASSTSTPITYEQYF.

The chain couples TRBV6-5 to TRBJ2-1; D not certain. This CDR3 region has 15 residues. The V gene's germline CDR1 is MNHEY and CDR2 SVGAGI. The germline V and J ends were trimmed by 7 bases and 0 bases, with 13 bases remaining between them. As DNA, the CDR3 is TGTGCCAGCACCCCTGACTCTTACTCCTACAATGAGCAGTTCTTC. Amino acid sequence: CASTPDSYSYNEQFF.

This clone was seen a single time. J is TRBJ2-1 and V is TRBV11-2, with 13 bases aligning to TRBD2. The CDR3 totals 15 residues. V lost 5 bases to trimming and J lost 5 bases; unmatched junction nucleotides: 3. Germline loops: CDR1 SGHAT, CDR2 FQNNGV. CDR3 residues: CASSRTSGGDNEQFF. DNA for the CDR3: TGTGCCAGCAGCCGGACTAGCGGGGGAGACAATGAGCAGTTCTTC.

The J gene is TRBJ2-7, the V gene TRBV7-9; TRBD1 might be the D (6 bases). CDR3 size: 14 residues. Germline CDR1 SEHNR, CDR2 FQNEAQ (reference sequence). Trimming cost V 2 bases and J 3 bases, with 11 bases left between them. CDR3 DNA: TGTGCCAGCAGCTTACACGACAGGTACTACGAGCAGTACTTC. Protein: CASSLHDRYYEQYF.

The chain recombines TRBV19 with TRBJ1-5, with TRBD1 as a possible D gene (5 bases). V was clipped by 6 bases and J by 0 bases, with 15 bases between them. Per germline, CDR1 LNHDA and CDR2 SQIVND (reference sequence). The length of the CDR3 is 16 residues. The CDR3: CASSLRDVYSNQPQHF. Written as DNA, the CDR3 is TGTGCCAGTAGCCTCCGGGACGTTTATAGCAATCAGCCCCAGCATTTT.

The chain has TRBV6-1 and TRBJ1-1, with D hard to call. Germline V gene sequence: CDR1 MNHNS, CDR2 SASEGT. Trimming took 6 bases from V and 2 from J, leaving 4 bases between them. The CDR3 extends over 11 amino acids. The CDR3 protein is CASRDNTEAFF. CDR3 DNA sequence: TGTGCCAGCAGAGATAACACTGAAGCTTTCTTT.

The chain has TRBV5-8 and TRBJ2-1; D may be TRBD1 (5 bases). Germline V gives CDR1 SGHTS, CDR2 YDEGEE. The CDR3 contains 15 residues. Between the trimmed V and J ends, which lost 3 bases and 6 bases, there was a span of 16 bases. The CDR3 here is CASSSHPWGLNEQFF. The CDR3 DNA reads as TGTGCCAGCAGCTCACACCCCTGGGGCCTCAATGAGCAGTTCTTC.

This clone was detected only once. The CDR3 DNA sequence: TGTGCCAGCAGTCTTTTAGGGGGTTATCAGCCCCAGCATTTT. This sequence encodes CASSLLGGYQPQHF. The V and J genes are TRBV27 and TRBJ1-5, with TRBD1 as a possible D gene (6 bases). Germline V lookup: CDR1 MNHEY, CDR2 SMNVEV (reference sequence). Between the trimmed V and J ends, which lost 5 bases and 5 bases, there was a span of 13 bases. The CDR3 is made up of 14 amino acids.

The genes are TRBV7-9 and TRBJ2-1; 7 bases line up with TRBD1. The CDR3 spans 14 residues. CDR1 and CDR2 from the germline V gene are SEHNR and FQNEAQ (reference sequence). J was trimmed by 12 bases and V by 5 bases; bases with no gene match: 13. CDR3 sequence (DNA): TGTGCCAGCAGCCCCAGACAGGGTTTGGGTGTGCAGTTCTTC. This codes for CASSPRQGLGVQFF.

The V call is TRBV28, the J call TRBJ1-5; maybe TRBD1 (6 bases). Trimming removed 2 bases from V and 3 bases from J, with 11 bases in between. Germline V gives CDR1 MDHEN, CDR2 SYDVKM. This CDR3 is built from 15 residues. CDR3 region: CASSLMDSFNQPQHF. Here the CDR3 DNA reads TGTGCCAGCAGTTTAATGGACAGCTTCAATCAGCCCCAGCATTTT.

The CDR3 DNA is TGTGCCAGCAGTTTATCGAGCCACTCGGGCTACGAGCAGTACTTC. Residues: CASSLSSHSGYEQYF. This chain uses TRBV27 with TRBJ2-7; D ambiguous. The CDR3 totals 15 residues. V was shortened by 0 bases and J by 3 bases, with 12 bases between the two germline ends. Germline-derived CDR1 and CDR2 are MNHEY and SMNVEV (reference sequence).

Regarding this clone: This may be a read error, as it is one base from a much larger clone. The identical CDR3 is also encoded by other nucleotide sequences in the sample. The chain recombines TRBV27 with TRBJ2-7, with D perhaps matching TRBD1 (5 bases). This CDR3 comprises 12 residues. V was trimmed by 3 bases and J by 5 bases, leaving 8 bases between them. Germline values: CDR1 MNHEY, CDR2 SMNVEV (reference sequence). DNA of the CDR3: TGTGCCAGCAGTTTGTTAGGGGACGAGCAGTACTTC. Amino acids: CASSLLGDEQYF.

The CDR3 reads CASSVGPGHPNYGYTF. CDR3 coding DNA: TGTGCCAGCAGCGTCGGCCCGGGACACCCTAACTATGGCTACACCTTC. The genes are TRBV5-5 and TRBJ1-2, with D perhaps TRBD1 (6 bases). Per the germline V gene, CDR1 is SGHKS and CDR2 is YYEKEE (reference sequence). CDR3 length equals 16 residues. The V gene lost 4 bases and the J gene lost 0 bases, with 16 bases spanning the gap.